The entry below gives a single TCR beta chain sequence along with its context. Its antigen remains undetermined. The record has no base qualities; no much larger clone is one base away. The CDR3 sequence holds 13 residues, the cysteine and phenylalanine included. CDR3 DNA is the only sequence kept; it has 39 bases, read in frame from the first base. CDR1 and CDR2, per the germline V gene, are MNHEY and SVGAGI. For this chain, trimming is 6 bases at the V end and 6 bases at the J end, and the number of junction bases without a gene match is 6. Whole blood was collected in K2EDTA tubes by collaborating institutions according to the institutions' own protocols. For TCRbeta analysis, collaborators shipped samples in one of three forms: frozen whole blood, isolated PBMCs, or DNA extracted from either of those sample types. The sample originates from a study of blood T cell repertoires in COVID-19 (dated by TCRdb to 2018 to 2020). As for the study more broadly: Samples covering the acute and convalescent phases of COVID-19 were provided by collaborators in the United States, Italy and Spain. The material from the prospective study consisted of cDNA or gDNA derived from T cells, B-cell-depleted T cells, or PBMCs. Subjects who had been exposed to COVID-19, were actively infected with it, or had recovered from it provided the deeply sampled blood TCRbeta repertoires that made up the dataset. The repertoires were made available in a free public database intended to serve as a resource for research on the immune response to SARS-CoV-2. Samples came from the ongoing ImmuneRACE study (first 160 participants) plus 1,254 subjects from 6 global collaborators. A de-identified subject ID, COVID-19 status, age in years and sex were almost always included in the sample metadata. Where HLA class I and class II types were available, the types were taken from metadata supplied by the sample provider, not from assay-based typing. On the study overall, not on this receptor specifically: How much clinical and demographic metadata was included differed by source and by participant, and the metadata was provided uncurated.

The immunoSEQ Assay, a bias-controlled multiplex PCR, was used to amplify TCRbeta CDR3 regions from genomic DNA. Concerning the study's data processing: Nucleated cell counts per sample were estimated from amplification of reference gene primers within the assay. To quantify the absolute abundance of each unique TCRbeta CDR3 rearrangement, sequence reads were collapsed and filtered. Productive Simpson clonality was computed per sample as the square root of Simpson's diversity index over productive rearrangements. This is the immuneACCESS table as TCRdb keeps it, with only in-frame sequences that have V and J called. A part of the clones is gone; compared with another copy, unresolved V genes explain less than half, and the rest is unexplained. V, J and clone size reflect that table, while D and trimming were determined from the DNA. Recorded for this sample are approximately 250,000 clones; approximately 84% of them occurred a single time. In total, the top ten clones hold over 0.95% of the sample.

The sample taken for sequencing was peripheral blood. The origin of this receptor is a man aged 35-49 years with acute or convalescent COVID-19. Rearrangement joined TRBV6-5 to TRBJ1-1; 8 junctional bases match TRBD1. The DNA is as follows: TGTGCCAGCAGCCGAGGACAGGGCTCTGAAGCTTTCTTT. This yields the protein CASSRGQGSEAFF.